The clone carrying this TCR beta chain was seen a few times. Antigen: not known. RNA totalling about 0.5 to 1 ug underwent reverse transcription with random hexamers. TCR beta CDR3 was amplified by immunoSEQ covering 54 Vbeta and 13 Jbeta. TCRdb redid the calling of the immunoSEQ multiplex PCR reads with MiXCR, one entry per CDR3 protein. Of about 120,000 distinct CDR3 sequences in the sample, about 93% are singletons; the top ten hold 0.11% to 0.15%. The data are from a study of CD8 T cells in Susac syndrome. Study findings and constraints: It was acknowledged by the study that relatively few individuals were included in its TCR sequencing and HLA analysis.

Sequencing targeted TCR beta in T cells from blood (CD8+ and CD4+). The CD8+ and CD4+ T cells were negatively isolated, with the TEMRA cells enriched by FACS. Looked up from germline, CDR1 is SGHRS and CDR2 is YFSETQ. The germline V and J ends were trimmed by 0 bases and 7 bases, with 14 bases remaining between them. This CDR3 is built from 15 residues. This clonotype was sampled from a human donor in good health. The V and J genes are TRBV5-1 and TRBJ2-1; D gene ambiguous. The specimen was CD4+ T cells from PBMCs. This chain's CDR3 is CASSLAQISLNEQFF. The CDR3 DNA sequence: TGCGCCAGCAGCTTGGCCCAGATCAGCCTTAATGAGCAGTTCTTC.